This T cell receptor beta chain was captured by sequencing in a study of patients and donors after allogeneic stem cell transplantation (dated by TCRdb to 2018 to 2020). The protocol used for the library was RT-PCR. Sequencing instrument: NextSeq 550. The public reads were reprocessed in TCRdb via fastp at Q25 and MiXCR, keeping in-frame beta chains. Every entry covers one CDR3 protein and lists the most common genes and DNA from its rows. The table for this sample lists 20,000 or so distinct CDR3 sequences; roughly 30% of them were counted only once. The ten largest clones add up to approximately 50% of the sample. CDR1 and CDR2 are read off the germline V gene (reference sequence) as SEHNR and FQNEAQ. The CDR3 numbers 14 residues from cysteine through phenylalanine. The DNA shown is the 42-base CDR3, in frame from base 1. V lost 1 base and J lost 5 bases; the stretch between them is 11 bases long.

As concerns this clonotype: Its antigen remains unidentified. The record has no base qualities; no much larger clone is one base away.

The specimen sequenced was blood, either unsorted or a sorted T cell fraction (not recorded which). Recombination linked TRBV7-9 to TRBJ1-1; tentative D gene TRBD1, with 5 bases matching. The TCR sequence derives from a human donor who was either an allogeneic HSCT recipient or a stem cell or donor lymphocyte infusion donor (not recorded which). It is not recorded whose cells these are; they may come from a transplant donor. The sequenced DNA is TGTGCCAGCAGCTTAGGCGGGGGTGATACTGAAGCTTTCTTT. It codes for CASSLGGGDTEAFF.